This T cell receptor (beta chain) was sequenced in a study of cytomegalovirus exposure and HLA in healthy donors (dated by TCRdb to 2016 to 2017). The study in broad terms: The 650 to 750 repertoires of the first cohort and the 95 to 150 validation repertoires were produced on the same platform, according to a later analysis. The aim of the study was to test whether cataloging public T cell receptors could identify signatures of past pathogen exposure. In addition to the first cohort of about 650 subjects, a separate validation cohort of approximately 120 different subjects was used. To predict cytomegalovirus infection status, the study combined high-throughput TCR immunosequencing, statistical association of individual TCRs with disease status, and machine learning. On the study overall, not on this receptor specifically: The classifier was reported to diagnose cytomegalovirus status with high specificity and sensitivity in both the original cohort and the validation cohort. All 120 repertoires were used to score co-occurrence in the validation cohort in a later analysis, because that analysis had no HLA typing for the cohort. The study gave a list of 150 to 200 TCR beta chains associated with cytomegalovirus. Of the cluster scores, roughly 95% were above 0 in a later analysis, which found that TCRs clustered in the first cohort also tended to co-occur in the 95 to 150 validation repertoires. The authors suggested that the approach could potentially be extended to other disease states and immunological phenotypes. Three of the identified cytomegalovirus-associated TCR beta chains were confirmed in vitro to be specific for cytomegalovirus antigens. While some public TCRs were present in many individuals, most TCR sequences turned up only very rarely across donors.

In the germline V gene, CDR1 corresponds to ENHRY and CDR2 to SYGVKD. From the cysteine up to the phenylalanine, the CDR3 has a length of 13 residues. Of the read, only the CDR3 DNA is kept; its 39 bases are in frame from base 1. Between the V and J ends, shortened by 7 bases and 4 bases respectively, the junction contains 11 bases. Receptor libraries were prepared by the immunoSEQ multiplex PCR assay. The study's own analysis went as follows. To diagnose cytomegalovirus status from the catalog of TCR beta chain sequences, a statistical classification framework was built. TCRdb took this table from immuneACCESS and kept in-frame rearrangements with V and J called. Such tables lack part of the clones; where checked against another copy, unresolved V genes explain under half of the gap, and the rest is unexplained. For V, J and clone size, that table is used; D and trimming come from the DNA. Across this sample there are about 360,000 clones, with 70% to 90% seen only once. Under 0.9% of the sample lies in the top ten.

In the case of this clone: No cognate antigen has been identified for it. Qualities for individual bases were not recorded, and no much larger clone is one base off.

The donors belonged to the validation cohort of about 120 subjects, which was separate from the roughly 670-subject first cohort. This TCR was sampled from a woman aged 18-35 years in good health and CMV-seronegative. The sequence links TRBV10-3 to TRBJ1-5; the D gene assignment is ambiguous. Sample: PBMCs. The CDR3 protein: CAITEAANQPQHF. The nucleotide sequence reads TGTGCCATCACCGAGGCTGCGAATCAGCCCCAGCATTTT.